Following are 19 T cell receptor beta chains from one sample sequenced in a study of cytomegalovirus exposure and HLA in healthy donors. PCR was performed using 60 Vbeta and 13 Jbeta primers. Profiled with immunoSEQ multiplex PCR; TCRdb holds only in-frame clones, not every one. There are approximately 50,000 clones in the sample, with under 3% held by the top ten. Sequencing used PBMCs. These receptors originate from a female donor in good health and CMV-seronegative.

The chain links TRBV7-9 to TRBJ2-5; the D is unclear. In germline, CDR1 is SEHNR, CDR2 FQNEAQ (reference sequence). Trimming took off 5 bases at V and 2 bases at J, with 12 bases between the two ends. This CDR3 contains 14 residues. CDR3 amino acids: CASSLTNEQETQYF. The CDR3 DNA reads as TGTGCCAGCAGCCTAACCAATGAACAAGAGACCCAGTACTTC.

The V and J genes are TRBV6-4 and TRBJ2-1; 11 bases line up with TRBD2. Germline V gene sequence: CDR1 MRHNA, CDR2 SNTAGT. J was trimmed by 5 bases and V by 4 bases; bases with no gene match: 4. This CDR3 has 15 amino acids. This CDR3 reads CASSATSGGDNEQFF. CDR3 sequence (DNA): TGTGCCAGCAGTGCCACTAGCGGGGGCGACAATGAGCAGTTCTTC.

V is TRBV18 and J is TRBJ1-2; D is uncertain. CDR1 and CDR2 (germline): KGHSH, LQKENI. This CDR3 contains 12 residues. V was clipped by 5 bases and J by 3 bases, with 7 bases between them. The CDR3 loop is CASSSQDYGYTF. The CDR3 region has the DNA TGTGCCAGCTCAAGTCAGGACTATGGCTACACCTTC.

The genes are TRBV4-1 and TRBJ1-2; D not resolved. Germline CDR1 reads MGHRA; CDR2 reads YSYEKL. This CDR3 has 14 residues. V was shortened by 0 bases and J by 4 bases, with 9 bases between the two germline ends. CDR3 coding DNA: TGCGCCAGCAGCCAAGATGAGGGTACCTATGGCTACACCTTC. Protein sequence: CASSQDEGTYGYTF.

V is TRBV28 and J is TRBJ2-3; tentative D call: TRBD2 (6 bases). Germline V gives CDR1 MDHEN, CDR2 SYDVKM. This CDR3 has 16 residues. The V and J ends lost 2 bases and 5 bases respectively, with 17 bases between them. DNA for the CDR3: TGTGCCAGCAGTTTAGTGCTAGCGCCCGCCAAAGATACGCAGTATTTT. This translates into CASSLVLAPAKDTQYF.

The rearrangement joins TRBV4-1 to TRBJ1-5; D is ambiguous. Germline values: CDR1 MGHRA, CDR2 YSYEKL. Trimming removed 0 bases at V and 0 bases at J, with 6 bases between. There are 15 residues in the CDR3. Written as DNA, the CDR3 is TGCGCCAGCAGCCAAGATGGAGTTAGCAATCAGCCCCAGCATTTT. Amino acid sequence: CASSQDGVSNQPQHF.

The V call is TRBV10-1, the J call TRBJ2-1; TRBD1 is a possible D gene (5 bases). V was clipped by 2 bases and J by 9 bases, with 8 bases between them. This CDR3 spans 12 amino acids. From germline, CDR1 is WNHNN and CDR2 SYGVQD (reference sequence). CDR3 coding DNA: TGCGCCAGCAGTGAGCAGGGCGGTGAGCAGTTCTTC. This encodes CASSEQGGEQFF.

The chain joins TRBV13 to TRBJ2-1, with 9 positions matching TRBD1. Germline V CDR1 and CDR2: PRHDT, FYEKMQ (reference sequence). J lost 8 bases, V lost 5 bases, and 10 bases had no gene match. The CDR3 contains 15 residues. The CDR3 reads CASSLLQGARDEQFF. The DNA of the CDR3 is TGTGCCAGCAGCCTACTACAGGGGGCGAGGGATGAGCAGTTCTTC. Full variable domain (missing parts from reference TRBV13 and TRBJ2-1): AAGVIQSPRHLIKEKRETATLKCYPIPRHDTVYWYQQGPGQDPQFLISFYEKMQSDKGSIPDRFSAQQFSDYHSELNMSSLELGDSALYFCASSLLQGARDEQFFGPGTRLTVL.

In DNA, the CDR3 is TGTGCCTGGAGTGTCCCCTTAGCGGGGATTGCCTACGAGCAGTACTTC. Translated: CAWSVPLAGIAYEQYF. V is TRBV30 and J is TRBJ2-7, with 8 bases fitting TRBD2. CDR3 length equals 16 residues. Losses at the gene ends were 0 bases for V and 2 bases for J; bases not matched to a gene: 9. The V gene's germline CDR1 is GTSNPN and CDR2 SVGIG (reference sequence). Full variable domain (outside the CDR3, taken from reference TRBV30 and TRBJ2-7): SQTIHQWPATLVQPVGSPLSLECTVEGTSNPNLYWYRQAAGRGLQLLFYSVGIGQISSEVPQNLSASRPQDRQFILSSKKLLLSDSGFYLCAWSVPLAGIAYEQYFGPGTRLTVT.

J is TRBJ1-2 and V is TRBV4-1, with D maybe TRBD1 (5 bases). V was clipped by 0 bases and J by 1 base, with 6 bases between them. Germline V gives CDR1 MGHRA, CDR2 YSYEKL. This CDR3 has 14 residues. The CDR3 region is CASSQEDSNYGYTF. CDR3 nucleotide sequence: TGCGCCAGCAGCCAAGAAGACAGTAACTATGGCTACACCTTC.

The CDR3: CAWSVRGSGYTF. In nucleotides, the CDR3 is TGTGCCTGGAGTGTCCGGGGATCTGGCTACACCTTC. This sequence joins TRBV30 and TRBJ1-2; no clear D gene. The germline gives CDR1 GTSNPN, CDR2 SVGIG (reference sequence). The CDR3 runs 12 residues. V lost 0 bases, J lost 7 bases, and 9 bases lay in between.

This chain joins TRBV28 and TRBJ1-4; D remains ambiguous. In germline, CDR1 is MDHEN, CDR2 SYDVKM. The V gene lost 7 bases and the J gene lost 7 bases, with 19 bases spanning the gap. The CDR3 has 15 amino acids. The DNA of the CDR3 is TGTGCCAGCACTCTGGCGGTCTACGCCCGTGAAAAACTGTTTTTT. It is translated as CASTLAVYAREKLFF.

This rearrangement joins TRBV2 to TRBJ2-7, with D maybe TRBD1 (7 bases). Trimming shortened V by 7 bases and J by 2 bases, and 21 bases separated the two germline ends. The CDR3 is made up of 16 amino acids. CDR1 is SNHLY and CDR2 is FYNNEI in the germline V gene. CDR3 DNA: TGTGCCAGCACCCAGGGGGGACGGGGGAGCCCCTACGAGCAGTACTTC. Its protein is CASTQGGRGSPYEQYF.

This chain uses TRBV19 with TRBJ2-7; D uncertain. This CDR3 region has 12 residues. Trimming stripped 6 bases from V and 4 bases from J, with 10 bases between. The germline V gene encodes CDR1 LNHDA and CDR2 SQIVND (reference sequence). In DNA, the CDR3 is TGTGCCAGTAGAGCATCGAGTTACGAGCAGTACTTC. This gives the protein CASRASSYEQYF. Together with reference TRBV19 and TRBJ2-7, the CDR3 gives the full variable domain: DGGITQSPKYLFRKEGQNVTLSCEQNLNHDAMYWYRQDPGQGLRLIYYSQIVNDFQKGDIAEGYSVSREKKESFPLTVTSAQKNPTAFYLCASRASSYEQYFGPGTRLTVT.

The J gene is TRBJ2-5, the V gene TRBV9, with TRBD2 as a possible D gene (6 bases). With 0 bases removed from V and 4 bases from J, the gap between germline ends came to 13 bases. Germline V gene sequence: CDR1 SGDLS, CDR2 YYNGEE. This CDR3 has 15 amino acids. CDR3: CASSVGHLGGETQYF. The CDR3 nucleotides read TGTGCCAGCAGCGTAGGCCATTTGGGGGGAGAGACCCAGTACTTC.

This sequence joins TRBV30 and TRBJ1-5; no firm D call. Looked up from germline, CDR1 is GTSNPN and CDR2 is SVGIG (reference sequence). CDR3 length: 14 residues. Trimming cost V 2 bases and J 6 bases, with 14 bases left between them. CDR3 loop: CAWSPGVGSQPQHF. The CDR3 region has the DNA TGTGCCTGGAGTCCCGGCGTCGGGAGTCAGCCCCAGCATTTT.

This chain uses TRBV28 with TRBJ2-1, with 7 nucleotides matching TRBD1. The V segment lost 5 bases and the J segment 14 bases; nucleotides outside the gene matches: 9. CDR3 length equals 12 residues. Per the germline V gene, CDR1 is MDHEN and CDR2 is SYDVKM. Here the CDR3 DNA reads TGTGCCAGCAGTCCCCCAAGACAGGGAAAGTTCTTC. Its translation is CASSPPRQGKFF.

The rearrangement uses TRBV13 and TRBJ1-3; D call uncertain. Germline CDR1 is PRHDT and CDR2 is FYEKMQ (reference sequence). Trimming removed 5 bases from V and 4 bases from J, with 12 bases in between. The CDR3 is 14 residues long. The CDR3: CASSLWWAGNTIYF. The DNA for the CDR3 is TGTGCCAGCAGCCTATGGTGGGCGGGAAACACCATATATTTT.

The chain employs TRBV19 and TRBJ1-1; TRBD1 is a possible D gene (5 bases). The CDR3 consists of 13 residues. V was cut by 7 bases and J by 11 bases, with 20 bases left in between. Per germline, CDR1 LNHDA and CDR2 SQIVND (reference sequence). For the CDR3, the DNA is TGTGCCAGTACCCAAGGGGAAGGGGCCTCGGCTTTCTTT. As protein: CASTQGEGASAFF.